The 14 T cell receptor beta chains below all came from one sample that was sequenced in a study of T cell changes during pregnancy in multiple sclerosis. Here immunoSEQ multiplex PCR was the method, and the copy in TCRdb shows in-frame clones only, minus some. The repertoire holds approximately 92,000 clones, with 92% as singletons. The sequencing used peripheral blood, collected in the first trimester of pregnancy. The receptors derive from a female donor with multiple sclerosis, enrolled in a pregnancy study.

The V gene is TRBV4-1, the J gene TRBJ2-5; a weak D match, TRBD1 (5 bases). The DNA end is a closer match to TRBJ2-7, so the J assignment may be wrong. Germline CDR1 is MGHRA and CDR2 is YSYEKL. The CDR3 covers 16 residues. The CDR3 DNA reads as TGCGCCAGCAGCCAAGGCAGCTTGGGGCAGATCTACGAGCAGTACTTC. Translation gives CASSQGSLGQIYEQYF.

Only one count was recorded for this clone. The chain is built from TRBV7-9 and TRBJ2-3; TRBD2 matches at 10 bases. The CDR3 consists of 16 residues. From germline, CDR1 is SEHNR and CDR2 FQNEAQ (reference sequence). The trim removed 2 bases at V and 3 bases at J, leaving 5 bases unmatched. CDR3 sequence reads: CASSLRTSGKTDTQYF. The CDR3 DNA follows: TGTGCCAGCAGCTTAAGAACTAGCGGGAAAACAGATACGCAGTATTTT.

This clone was seen just once. The V and J genes are TRBV6-1 and TRBJ1-5, with D uncertain. CDR3 length: 14 residues. The ends were cut back, 2 bases at V and 1 base at J, with 6 bases in the middle. Per the germline V gene, CDR1 is MNHNS and CDR2 is SASEGT. The CDR3 DNA reads TGTGCCAGCAGTGAACGGCGGAGCAATCAGCCCCAGCATTTT. As protein: CASSERRSNQPQHF.

The chain recombines TRBV7-9 with TRBJ2-3; 8 nucleotides line up with TRBD1. The J segment lost 0 bases and the V segment lost 5 bases, leaving 7 bases of the junction unmatched. CDR1 is SEHNR, CDR2 FQNEAQ, per germline (reference sequence). The CDR3 totals 16 residues. In DNA, the CDR3 is TGTGCCAGCAGCAAACGGACAGGGCCTAGCACAGATACGCAGTATTTT. This codes for CASSKRTGPSTDTQYF.

The chain has TRBV11-1 and TRBJ2-7, with D unclear. Germline assignment: CDR1 SGHAT and CDR2 FQDESV (reference sequence). The CDR3 consists of 13 residues. V lost 6 bases and J lost 0, with 9 bases in between. DNA for the CDR3: TGTGCCAGCAGATCTACAGACTCCTACGAGCAGTACTTC. Its protein is CASRSTDSYEQYF. Full variable domain (remainder filled in from reference TRBV11-1 and TRBJ2-7): EAEVAQSPRYKITEKSQAVAFWCDPISGHATLYWYRQILGQGPELLVQFQDESVVDDSQLPKDRFSAERLKGVDSTLKIQPAELGDSAMYLCASRSTDSYEQYFGPGTRLTVT.

The V call is TRBV28, the J call TRBJ1-1; 9 bases are shared with TRBD1. Trimming at V came to 7 bases and at J to 3 bases, leaving 9 bases not matched to a gene. This CDR3 comprises 15 residues. Germline V gene sequence: CDR1 MDHEN, CDR2 SYDVKM. CDR3 residues: CASKDRGRGDTEAFF. The CDR3 nucleotides are TGTGCCAGCAAGGACAGGGGAAGAGGGGACACTGAAGCTTTCTTT.

The chain is built from TRBV4-3 and TRBJ2-7, with TRBD2 identical over 12 bases. The V gene end was trimmed by 2 bases and the J gene end by 1 base; junction bases not matched to a gene: 0. The CDR3 covers 15 residues. Germline assignment: CDR1 LGHNA and CDR2 YSLEER. The CDR3 loop is CASSQLAGGSYEQYF. In DNA form, the CDR3 reads TGCGCCAGCAGCCAACTAGCGGGAGGGTCCTACGAGCAGTACTTC.

The chain recombines TRBV7-9 with TRBJ2-5; D remains unclear. Trimming took off 0 bases at V and 5 bases at J, with 4 bases between the two ends. CDR1 SEHNR and CDR2 FQNEAQ come from the germline V gene (reference sequence). The length of the CDR3 is 12 residues. The CDR3 DNA reads TGTGCCAGCAGCTTAGCCGAGGAGACCCAGTACTTC. Protein: CASSLAEETQYF.

As DNA, the CDR3 is TGTGCCAGCAGTTACAGGACTAGCGGATACAATGAGCAGTTCTTC. This translates into CASSYRTSGYNEQFF. The chain uses TRBV6-5 and TRBJ2-1, with 10 bases aligning to TRBD2. The CDR3 is 15 residues long. Germline V gene lookup returns CDR1 MNHEY and CDR2 SVGAGI. Trimming cost V 2 bases and J 4 bases; bases outside gene matches: 2.

The chain uses TRBV4-1 and TRBJ2-7, with TRBD2 matching over 13 bases. Germline CDR1 MGHRA, CDR2 YSYEKL. The CDR3 has 15 amino acids. Trimming cost V 6 bases and J 6 bases; bases outside gene matches: 8. CDR3 sequence: CASSHGLAGVFEQYF. The CDR3 DNA reads as TGCGCCAGCAGTCACGGACTAGCGGGAGTATTCGAGCAGTACTTC.

This rearrangement joins TRBV10-3 to TRBJ2-6; possible D gene TRBD2, 6 bases. The CDR3 has 16 amino acids. With 6 bases removed from V and 1 base from J, the gap between germline ends came to 13 bases. In germline, CDR1 is ENHRY, CDR2 SYGVKD. In DNA, the CDR3 is TGTGCCATCAGCCTCGGAGGGCAGTCTGGGGCCAACGTCCTGACTTTC. Translated: CAISLGGQSGANVLTF.

In this sample, this clone turned up once. The rearrangement uses TRBV19 and TRBJ2-5; D is perhaps TRBD2 (5 bases). CDR1 LNHDA and CDR2 SQIVND come from the germline V gene (reference sequence). Trimming shortened V by 3 bases and J by 3 bases, and 20 bases separated the two germline ends. The CDR3 totals 17 residues. Here the CDR3 DNA reads TGTGCCAGTAGTATTTTACCGGACTCCTCGGCCGAAGAGACCCAGTACTTC. It yields the protein CASSILPDSSAEETQYF. Filled out from reference TRBV19 and TRBJ2-5, the complete variable domain reads DGGITQSPKYLFRKEGQNVTLSCEQNLNHDAMYWYRQDPGQGLRLIYYSQIVNDFQKGDIAEGYSVSREKKESFPLTVTSAQKNPTAFYLCASSILPDSSAEETQYFGPGTRLLVL.

CDR3 in amino acids: CSVDSPSGNEQFF. The CDR3 region has the DNA TGCAGCGTTGATAGCCCCTCGGGGAATGAGCAGTTCTTC. V usage is TRBV29-1 and J usage is TRBJ2-1, with D maybe TRBD2 (5 bases). This CDR3 is built from 13 residues. Deletions cut 3 bases from V and 7 bases from J, with 13 bases between. In germline, CDR1 is SQVTM, CDR2 ANQGSEA.

The chain carries TRBV27 and TRBJ2-7, with D perhaps matching TRBD1 (6 bases). The CDR3 has 15 amino acids. The V gene lost 3 bases and the J gene lost 3 bases, with 15 bases spanning the gap. Germline CDR1 is MNHEY and CDR2 is SMNVEV (reference sequence). The CDR3 DNA follows: TGTGCCAGCAGTTTCCGAGGGGGTGTTGGCTACGAGCAGTACTTC. Residues: CASSFRGGVGYEQYF.